This T cell receptor (beta chain) stems from a study of CD8 T cells in ankylosing spondylitis. Study outcomes and limitations: Disease-linked clones proved CD8+ and comparatively uncommon in peripheral blood. Within matched ankylosing spondylitis synovial fluid, disease-linked clones were reportedly significantly enriched. Several highly homologous variants formed a TCR beta motif that appeared characteristic of ankylosing spondylitis blood.

TCRdb re-derived calls from the 5' RACE reads in MiXCR, one entry per CDR3 protein. The table lists over 450,000 distinct CDR3 sequences, approximately 11% of them singletons, with about 6.5% in the top ten. This clonotype has only a few counts. The antigen is unknown. The CDR3 runs 16 residues. The ends lost 4 bases at V and 2 bases at J; junction bases unmatched: 9. The chain is built from TRBV12-3 or TRBV12-4 and TRBJ1-1; 8 bases fit TRBD1. This TCR was sampled from a male donor with ankylosing spondylitis. Sequencing used blood, either unsorted or a sorted T cell fraction (not recorded which). The CDR3 is CASSSRPGTGNTEAFF. CDR3 nucleotide sequence: TGTGCCAGCAGTTCTCGTCCCGGGACAGGAAACACTGAAGCTTTCTTT.